The 31 T cell receptor beta chains listed next were all sequenced from one sample in a study of regulatory T cells in long-lasting Graves disease. HTBI primers from iRepertoire and Arm-PCR of CDR3 regions yielded the TCR beta libraries. TCRdb redid the calling of the multiplex PCR reads with MiXCR, one entry per CDR3 protein. Among some 460,000 distinct CDR3 sequences listed, around 15% were seen once. Time point in this sample: newly diagnosed GD, antithyroid drugs for less than 3 months. PBMCs were the source of the RNA used for TCR sequencing. These data also formed part of another study, on T cells in Graves' hyperthyroidism and ophthalmopathy.

Specimen: peripheral blood mononuclear cells (PBMCs), collected at new diagnosis, from a patient treated with antithyroid drugs. The receptors were sampled from a man between 35 and 55 years old with Graves disease.

At least ten counts were recorded for this clonotype. This chain joins TRBV30 and TRBJ2-1; D is undetermined. V shed 3 bases and J shed 8 bases, with 11 bases lying between them. This CDR3 is 12 amino acids long. Germline V gene data show CDR1 as GTSNPN and CDR2 as SVGIG (reference sequence). The CDR3 loop reads CAWRFAQYEQFF. In DNA, the CDR3 is TGTGCCTGGAGATTCGCTCAGTATGAGCAGTTCTTC.

As for this clonotype: Its ends do not fully match the called genes, so a read error is possible. This chain links TRBV6-2 or TRBV6-3 with TRBJ1-1; the D is unclear. This CDR3 is built from 13 residues. Germline lookup yields CDR1 MNHEY and CDR2 SVGEGT. The CDR3 here is CASSYMGNTGAFF. The CDR3 DNA reads TGTGCCAGCAGTTACATGGGGAACACTGGAGCTTTCTTT.

This clonotype was counted at least ten times. The genes are TRBV28 and TRBJ2-5, with D perhaps TRBD2 (6 bases). There are 14 residues in the CDR3. The ends were cut back, 3 bases at V and 1 base at J, with 9 bases in the middle. In germline, CDR1 is MDHEN, CDR2 SYDVKM. Here the CDR3 reads CASSFGGLQETQYF. In DNA, the CDR3 is TGTGCCAGCAGTTTCGGGGGACTCCAAGAGACCCAGTACTTC.

The genes are TRBV19 and TRBJ2-7, with D tentatively TRBD1 or TRBD2 (5 bases each). The V gene's germline CDR1 is LNHDA and CDR2 SQIVND (reference sequence). V was clipped by 6 bases and J by 6 bases, with 9 bases between them. The CDR3 loop spans 11 amino acids. The CDR3 sequence: CASRLGTEQYF. For the CDR3, the DNA is TGTGCCAGTAGGCTGGGGACCGAGCAGTACTTC. Using reference TRBV19 and TRBJ2-7 for the parts outside the CDR3, the full variable domain is DGGITQSPKYLFRKEGQNVTLSCEQNLNHDAMYWYRQDPGQGLRLIYYSQIVNDFQKGDIAEGYSVSREKKESFPLTVTSAQKNPTAFYLCASRLGTEQYFGPGTRLTVT.

This clonotype was seen at least ten times. The rearrangement joins TRBV28 to TRBJ2-6, with a weak D call TRBD1 (6 bases). CDR1 is MDHEN and CDR2 is SYDVKM in the germline V gene. Deletions cut 6 bases from V and 2 bases from J, with 11 bases between. The CDR3 has 15 residues. The CDR3 reads CASSTAGAGANVLTF. The CDR3 coding sequence is TGTGCCAGCAGCACCGCAGGGGCTGGGGCCAACGTCCTGACTTTC.

About this clonotype: A read error may account for a junction end that differs from germline. The chain joins TRBV28 to TRBJ2-1; D is unresolved. This CDR3 region has 11 residues. Germline V gives CDR1 MDHEN, CDR2 SYDVKM. The CDR3 bases are TGTGCCAGCAGTTTCTCAGTCCAGAGAGTCTTC. This gives the protein CASSFSVQRVF.

This clonotype was seen only once. This may be a read error, as it is one base from a much larger clone. The chain employs TRBV27 and TRBJ2-1, with TRBD2 matching over 8 bases. The CDR3 is 15 residues long. Germline CDR1 is MNHEY and CDR2 is SMNVEV (reference sequence). J lost 10 bases, V lost 5 bases, and 13 bases had no gene match. The CDR3 DNA is TGTGCCAGCAGTCGGACTAGCAGCGGTATCGACGAGCAGTTCTTC. This gives the protein CASSRTSSGIDEQFF.

This clonotype was counted a few times. V is TRBV2 and J is TRBJ2-7; D uncertain. The CDR3 is made up of 14 amino acids. The germline V and J ends were trimmed by 0 bases and 3 bases, with 9 bases remaining between them. Germline CDR1 and CDR2: SNHLY and FYNNEI. The CDR3: CASSEAGENYEQYF. DNA for the CDR3: TGTGCCAGCAGTGAAGCAGGTGAAAACTACGAGCAGTACTTC.

As to this clonotype: Possible read error: a much larger clone is one base away. The genes are TRBV5-5 and TRBJ2-1, with a possible D match to TRBD2 (7 bases). The CDR3 covers 12 residues. Germline loops: CDR1 SGHKS, CDR2 YYEKEE (reference sequence). The CDR3, as DNA: TGTGCCGGGGGGGCTAGTATATATGAGCAGTCCTTC. It encodes CAGGASIYEQSF. The variable domain in full, completed from reference TRBV5-5 and TRBJ2-1, reads DAGVTQSPTHLIKTRGQQVTLRCSPISGHKSVSWYQQVLGQGPQFIFQYYEKEERGRGNFPDRFSARQFPNYSSELNVNALLLGDSALYLCAGGASIYEQSFGPGTRLTVL.

V is TRBV4-2 and J is TRBJ2-3; D ambiguous. This CDR3 spans 13 amino acids. Germline-derived CDR1 and CDR2 are LGHNA and YNFKEQ. V was cut by 1 base and J by 2 bases, with 4 bases left in between. DNA of the CDR3: TGTGCCAGCAGCCAAGGCCCCACAGATACGCAGTATTTT. Its protein is CASSQGPTDTQYF.

This clonotype was detected ten times or more. The chain combines TRBV2 with TRBJ2-7; D not certain. The germline CDR1 and CDR2 sequences are SNHLY and FYNNEI. The V gene lost 8 bases and the J gene lost 3 bases, with 11 bases spanning the gap. This CDR3 spans 12 amino acids. CDR3 protein: CASAEPRYEQYF. CDR3 DNA sequence: TGTGCCAGCGCCGAACCGCGCTACGAGCAGTACTTC.

This clonotype was found many times. CDR3 amino acids: CASSPPGSKGNTEAFF. In DNA form, the CDR3 reads TGTGCCAGCTCACCACCGGGAAGTAAGGGAAATACTGAAGCTTTCTTT. The chain employs TRBV18 and TRBJ1-1; no definite D call. Germline V gives CDR1 KGHSH, CDR2 LQKENI. The CDR3 has 16 amino acids. The germline V and J ends were trimmed by 0 bases and 5 bases, with 16 bases remaining between them.

This clonotype has ten or more counts. The gene calls are TRBV12-3 or TRBV12-4 and TRBJ2-7; TRBD1 matches at 10 bases. J gave up 7 bases and V 6 bases, and 12 bases lay outside the gene matches. The CDR3 runs to 15 residues. The CDR3: CASSLTGTGVAEQYF. The CDR3, as DNA: TGTGCCAGCAGCTTAACCGGGACAGGGGTGGCGGAGCAGTACTTC.

The genes are TRBV24-1 and TRBJ2-4, with D unclear. The ends were cut back, 6 bases at V and 2 bases at J, with 7 bases in the middle. CDR3 size: 13 residues. Per the germline V gene, CDR1 is KGHDR and CDR2 is SFDVKD. The CDR3 here is CATSPGPKNIQYF. The CDR3 DNA reads TGTGCCACCAGTCCCGGACCCAAAAACATTCAGTACTTC.

This clonotype was detected ten times or more. This chain joins TRBV28 and TRBJ1-6, with TRBD1 matching 8 bases. The CDR3 sequence is 14 residues long. With V trimmed by 6 bases and J by 10 bases, 8 bases remained unmatched. CDR1 and CDR2 (germline): MDHEN, SYDVKM. The DNA for the CDR3 is TGTGCCAGCAGAAGAGGACAGGGAAACTCACCCCTCCACTTT. Residues: CASRRGQGNSPLHF. The variable domain in full, completed from reference TRBV28 and TRBJ1-6, reads DVKVTQSSRYLVKRTGEKVFLECVQDMDHENMFWYRQDPGLGLRLIYFSYDVKMKEKGDIPEGYSVSREKKERFSLILESASTNQTSMYLCASRRGQGNSPLHFGNGTRLTVT.

Many counts were recorded for this clonotype. J is TRBJ2-7 and V is TRBV2; no clear D gene. Germline V gene sequence: CDR1 SNHLY, CDR2 FYNNEI. Trimming removed 2 bases at V and 2 bases at J, with 4 bases between. This CDR3 comprises 12 residues. The CDR3 region has the DNA TGTGCCAGCAGTGAATCGACCTACGAGCAGTACTTC. It is translated as CASSESTYEQYF.

The chain has TRBV19 and TRBJ2-3; 7 positions match TRBD1. The length of the CDR3 is 11 residues. V shed 6 bases, J shed 9 bases, and the junction held 3 bases outside the gene matches. Germline CDR1 LNHDA, CDR2 SQIVND (reference sequence). CDR3 nucleotides: TGTGCCAGTAGGATGGACAGGACGCAGTATTTT. Translation gives CASRMDRTQYF.

This clonotype was recorded many times. This chain connects TRBV5-1 to TRBJ2-3; 10 bases align to TRBD2. CDR1 SGHRS and CDR2 YFSETQ come from the germline V gene. The CDR3 extends over 16 amino acids. J was trimmed by 3 bases and V by 1 base; bases with no gene match: 5. CDR3 loop: CASSLRLAGVTDTQYF. CDR3 bases: TGCGCCAGCAGCTTGAGGCTAGCGGGAGTGACAGATACGCAGTATTTT.

This clonotype came up a few times. The V and J genes are TRBV19 and TRBJ2-5, with 8 nucleotides matching TRBD1. CDR1 and CDR2 (germline): LNHDA, SQIVND (reference sequence). The CDR3 has 13 amino acids. After removal of 8 bases from V and 5 bases from J, the junction contained 7 bases not matched to a gene. The CDR3 DNA is TGTGCCAGTCAGGCAGGGGGCGGTGAGACCCAGTACTTC. Encoded protein: CASQAGGGETQYF.

This clonotype came up a few times. The rearrangement uses TRBV9 and TRBJ2-2; the match to TRBD2 covers 9 bases. Germline V gene sequence: CDR1 SGDLS, CDR2 YYNGEE. The length of the CDR3 is 15 residues. With V trimmed by 3 bases and J by 6 bases, 6 bases remained unmatched. CDR3 sequence reads: CASSALAGDPGELFF. Here the CDR3 DNA reads TGTGCCAGCAGCGCCTTAGCGGGAGATCCCGGGGAGCTGTTTTTT.

This clonotype showed up many times. V is TRBV5-1 and J is TRBJ2-3; D is unclear. Deletions cut 1 base from V and 2 bases from J, with 8 bases between. CDR3 size: 14 residues. Germline V CDR1 and CDR2: SGHRS, YFSETQ. The CDR3 region is CASSLSSNTDTQYF. The CDR3 DNA follows: TGCGCCAGCAGCTTGAGCTCCAACACAGATACGCAGTATTTT.

This clonotype has ten or more counts. The chain joins TRBV7-9 to TRBJ2-1; D gene unclear. V dropped 1 base and J dropped 5 bases, with 6 bases sitting between them. The CDR3 contains 13 residues. CDR1 SEHNR and CDR2 FQNEAQ come from the germline V gene (reference sequence). The CDR3 DNA follows: TGTGCCAGCAGCTTAGGTCGTAACAATGAGCAGTTCTTC. Protein: CASSLGRNNEQFF.

This clonotype was seen only a few times. The gene calls are TRBV27 and TRBJ2-1; 8 bases agree with TRBD2. The CDR3 contains 16 residues. Trimming removed 6 bases from V and 3 bases from J; junction bases left unmatched: 10. The germline CDR1 and CDR2 sequences are MNHEY and SMNVEV (reference sequence). CDR3 sequence: CASSPPTSDIYNEQFF. CDR3 sequence (DNA): TGTGCCAGCAGCCCCCCGACTAGCGACATCTACAATGAGCAGTTCTTC.

J is TRBJ2-1 and V is TRBV19; 7 positions match TRBD2. Unmatched junction bases numbered 4, after V lost 7 bases and J lost 4 bases. The CDR3 sequence is 13 residues long. Per germline, CDR1 LNHDA and CDR2 SQIVND (reference sequence). The CDR3 loop is CASTPGGYNEQFF. CDR3 nucleotides: TGTGCCAGTACCCCGGGGGGATACAATGAGCAGTTCTTC.

The V call is TRBV29-1, the J call TRBJ2-3; TRBD2 agrees at 8 bases. V lost 1 base to trimming and J lost 2 bases; unmatched junction nucleotides: 8. The germline V gene has CDR1 SQVTM and CDR2 ANQGSEA. The CDR3 totals 16 residues. Here the CDR3 DNA reads TGCAGCGTTGAAGGCGTAACGGGAGGGGTCACAGATACGCAGTATTTT. Protein: CSVEGVTGGVTDTQYF.

This clonotype has a count of ten or more. The chain recombines TRBV7-9 with TRBJ1-1, with unresolved D. The CDR3 consists of 15 residues. V shed 1 base and J shed 0 bases, with 9 bases lying between them. Germline CDR1 reads SEHNR; CDR2 reads FQNEAQ (reference sequence). CDR3 region: CASSLGDLLNTEAFF. CDR3 sequence (DNA): TGTGCCAGCAGCTTAGGAGACTTACTGAACACTGAAGCTTTCTTT.

As regards this clonotype: A much larger clone differs by one base, so this may be a read error. This sequence joins TRBV20-1 and TRBJ2-1; D unclear. CDR1 and CDR2 (germline): DFQATT, SNEGSKA (reference sequence). V lost 6 bases and J 5 bases, leaving 20 bases between the germline ends. CDR3 length: 15 residues. CDR3 in DNA: TGCAGTGCCGTAAAATTACTTCGAACCGACAATGAGCAGTTCTTC. Residues: CSAVKLLRTDNEQFF.

Regarding this clonotype: A much larger clone differs from this one at a single base, so this may be a read error. The chain couples TRBV2 to TRBJ2-2, with D perhaps TRBD1 or TRBD2 (5 bases each). The CDR3 contains 12 residues. CDR1 and CDR2 from the germline V gene are SNHLY and FYNNEI. Trimming removed 6 bases at V and 6 bases at J, with 8 bases between. The chain's CDR3 is CASSRDPGELFF. DNA for the CDR3: TGTGCCAGCAGCCGGGACCCCGGGGAGCTGTTTTTT.

Ten or more counts support this clonotype. The rearrangement links TRBV6-1 to TRBJ2-7, with D perhaps matching TRBD1 or TRBD2 (5 bases each). The ends were cut back, 8 bases at V and 5 bases at J, with 19 bases in the middle. The germline V gene has CDR1 MNHNS and CDR2 SASEGT. CDR3 size: 14 residues. CDR3 region: CASCPGPQSDEQYF. The CDR3, as DNA: TGTGCCAGCTGTCCGGGACCCCAGTCGGACGAGCAGTACTTC.

The chain is built from TRBV29-1 and TRBJ2-6, with D unresolved. The V gene's germline CDR1 is SQVTM and CDR2 ANQGSEA. The CDR3 runs 12 residues. Trimming took 4 bases from V and 4 from J, leaving 5 bases between them. This chain's CDR3 is CSVGKGANVLTF. CDR3 bases: TGCAGCGTTGGGAAAGGGGCCAACGTCCTGACTTTC.

This clonotype has at least ten counts. This chain joins TRBV5-8 and TRBJ2-5, with D possibly TRBD2 on 6 matching bases. This CDR3 comprises 14 residues. The germline CDR1 and CDR2 sequences are SGHTS and YDEGEE. The V gene lost 2 bases and the J gene lost 1 base, with 9 bases spanning the gap. The DNA of the CDR3 is TGTGCCAGCAGCTTCCGGGACTTCCAAGAGACCCAGTACTTC. Protein sequence: CASSFRDFQETQYF. Full variable domain (outside the CDR3, taken from reference TRBV5-8 and TRBJ2-5): EAGVTQSPTHLIKTRGQQATLRCSPISGHTSVYWYQQALGLGLQFLLWYDEGEERNRGNFPPRFSGRQFPNYSSELNVNALELEDSALYLCASSFRDFQETQYFGPGTRLLVL.